The entry that follows covers one T cell receptor beta chain sequence. Data came from immunoSEQ multiplex PCR; TCRdb stores just in-frame clones and leaves some out. The sample shows roughly 81,000 clones, roughly 86% of them seen only once. The data originate from a study of blood T cell repertoires in COVID-19. Study context: Acute-phase and convalescent COVID-19 samples originated in the United States, Italy and Spain. Sample material is recorded as cDNA or gDNA derived from T cells, B-cell-depleted T cells, or PBMCs.

Sequenced material: peripheral blood. The receptor comes from a man between 60 and 75 years old with acute or convalescent COVID-19.

This CDR3 reads CASSLQRDTEAFF. The CDR3 region has the DNA TGTGCCAGCAGCCTACAGCGGGACACTGAAGCTTTCTTT. The chain links TRBV7-9 to TRBJ1-1; D is uncertain. This CDR3 is 13 amino acids long. Trimming left V 5 bases short and J 3 bases short, with 10 bases between. The germline V gene has CDR1 SEHNR and CDR2 FQNEAQ (reference sequence). The full variable domain, completed using reference TRBV7-9 and TRBJ1-1, is DTGVSQNPRHKITKRGQNVTFRCDPISEHNRLYWYRQTLGQGPEFLTYFQNEAQLEKSRLLSDRFSAERPKGSFSTLEIQRTEQGDSAMYLCASSLQRDTEAFFGQGTRLTVV.